Following are 23 T cell receptor beta chains from one sample sequenced in a study of blood T cell repertoires in COVID-19. Assay: immunoSEQ multiplex PCR; the TCRdb copy retains only in-frame clones and omits some. The sample yields 200,000 to 250,000 clones, less than 85% seen once. Sequencing was done on a sample of peripheral blood. Source of these receptors: a woman older than 75 with acute or convalescent COVID-19.

This rearrangement joins TRBV29-1 to TRBJ1-1, with D tentatively TRBD1 (5 bases). Trimming pared 6 bases from V and 2 bases from J, leaving 16 bases between. The germline gives CDR1 SQVTM, CDR2 ANQGSEA. CDR3 length: 14 amino acids. CDR3: CSVNDDSRNTEAFF. The CDR3, as DNA: TGCAGCGTGAATGATGACAGTCGCAACACTGAAGCTTTCTTT.

The chain recombines TRBV6-5 with TRBJ1-3, with TRBD1 as a possible D gene (5 bases). Trimming stripped 8 bases from V and 2 bases from J, with 7 bases between. The CDR3 loop spans 12 amino acids. CDR1 and CDR2 from the germline V gene are MNHEY and SVGAGI. CDR3 region: CASQGAGNTIYF. CDR3 DNA: TGTGCCAGCCAAGGGGCTGGAAACACCATATATTTT.

The rearrangement joins TRBV25-1 to TRBJ1-1, with 12 bases aligning to TRBD1. This CDR3 is 14 amino acids long. Trimming cost V 10 bases and J 5 bases; bases outside gene matches: 8. Germline CDR1 reads MGHDK; CDR2 reads SYGVNS. The CDR3: CATGTGGDRTEAFF. The CDR3 DNA reads as TGTGCCACCGGGACAGGGGGCGATAGAACTGAAGCTTTCTTT.

The rearrangement links TRBV20-1 to TRBJ1-2; TRBD1 might be the D (5 bases). The CDR3 runs to 14 residues. Trimming removed 3 bases from V and 4 bases from J, with 15 bases in between. Germline CDR1 DFQATT, CDR2 SNEGSKA (reference sequence). The CDR3 DNA reads as TGCAGTGCTAGTCCGGGGGGGTCGGGCTATGGCTACACCTTC. It is translated as CSASPGGSGYGYTF.

The chain carries TRBV7-3 and TRBJ2-3, with 11 positions matching TRBD2. Germline-derived CDR1 and CDR2 are SGHTA and FQGTGA. The CDR3 sequence is 14 residues long. The V segment lost 5 bases and the J segment 4 bases; nucleotides outside the gene matches: 2. The CDR3 bases are TGTGCCAGCAGCCCGGGACTAGCGGCAGATACGCAGTATTTT. This gives the protein CASSPGLAADTQYF.

V and J are TRBV27 and TRBJ2-2, with 9 bases fitting TRBD2. Unmatched junction bases numbered 2, after V lost 2 bases and J lost 4 bases. CDR3 length: 15 amino acids. Germline V gene data show CDR1 as MNHEY and CDR2 as SMNVEV (reference sequence). CDR3 residues: CASSLGGGATGELFF. The CDR3 DNA is TGTGCCAGCAGTTTAGGCGGGGGGGCCACCGGGGAGCTGTTTTTT.

This chain connects TRBV24-1 to TRBJ2-3, with TRBD1 matching over 9 bases. V dropped 1 base and J dropped 3; count of bases not matched to a gene: 1. This CDR3 spans 15 amino acids. Germline assignment: CDR1 KGHDR and CDR2 SFDVKD. The CDR3 sequence: CATSDLQGATDTQYF. CDR3 DNA sequence: TGTGCCACCAGTGATTTACAGGGGGCAACAGATACGCAGTATTTT.

This clone has a single count. The rearrangement joins TRBV5-1 to TRBJ1-2; 8 bases agree with TRBD1. V lost 4 bases and J lost 6; bases outside the gene matches: 8. The CDR3 is 14 amino acids. Germline V gene sequence: CDR1 SGHRS, CDR2 YFSETQ. In DNA form, the CDR3 reads TGCGCCAGCAGCCATTTGGACAGGGACCATGGCTACACCTTC. Translating it yields CASSHLDRDHGYTF.

The rearrangement uses TRBV6-6 and TRBJ1-1, with 7 positions matching TRBD1. Trimming cost V 6 bases and J 1 base; bases outside gene matches: 8. This CDR3 has 15 residues. The germline gives CDR1 MNHNY, CDR2 SVGAGI (reference sequence). The CDR3 coding sequence is TGTGCCAGCAGAACCACGGGACAGTCGAACACTGAAGCTTTCTTT. The encoded protein is CASRTTGQSNTEAFF.

The sample holds one count of this clone. This sequence joins TRBV28 and TRBJ2-6; 8 bases line up with TRBD1. With V trimmed by 4 bases and J by 0 bases, 8 bases remained unmatched. Germline-derived CDR1 and CDR2 are MDHEN and SYDVKM. The CDR3 runs 18 residues. CDR3 coding DNA: TGTGCCAGCAGTTCCCCGGGACAGGCGTACTCTGGGGCCAACGTCCTGACTTTC. Its translation is CASSSPGQAYSGANVLTF.

The chain joins TRBV5-1 to TRBJ2-7, with TRBD2 identical over 8 bases. Losses at the gene ends were 0 bases for V and 5 bases for J; bases not matched to a gene: 7. CDR1 and CDR2 from the germline V gene are SGHRS and YFSETQ. The CDR3 is made up of 15 amino acids. The CDR3 loop reads CASSLAGTRANEQYF. The CDR3 bases are TGCGCCAGCAGCTTGGCCGGGACTAGGGCTAACGAGCAGTACTTC.

This rearrangement joins TRBV5-4 to TRBJ2-1; tentative D call: TRBD1 (6 bases). CDR1 is SGHNT, CDR2 YYREEE, per germline (reference sequence). The CDR3 has 15 amino acids. The V gene lost 4 bases and the J gene lost 6 bases, with 17 bases spanning the gap. This chain's CDR3 is CASSPPGGESNEQFF. CDR3 in DNA: TGTGCCAGCAGCCCCCCTGGGGGCGAAAGCAATGAGCAGTTCTTC.

The J gene is TRBJ2-1, the V gene TRBV6-5; 8 nucleotides line up with TRBD2. This CDR3 is 16 amino acids long. V trimming: 0 bases; J trimming: 5 bases; junction bases outside the gene matches: 6. Germline assignment: CDR1 MNHEY and CDR2 SVGAGI. CDR3 nucleotide sequence: TGTGCCAGCAGTTACTCGAGTAGCGGGGTTAACAATGAGCAGTTCTTC. It specifies CASSYSSSGVNNEQFF.

This clone was counted only a few times. The chain uses TRBV7-2 and TRBJ1-6; D gene unclear. This CDR3 region has 13 residues. With 1 base removed from V and 16 bases from J, the gap between germline ends came to 14 bases. Germline V lookup: CDR1 SGHTA, CDR2 FQGNSA. CDR3 bases: TGTGCCAGCAGCTTAGGACCGACTAGGGCACTCCACTTT. Protein: CASSLGPTRALHF.

This chain connects TRBV5-8 to TRBJ1-2, with D possibly TRBD1 on 5 matching bases. CDR1 and CDR2 (germline): SGHTS, YDEGEE. Trimming stripped 1 base from V and 6 bases from J, with 10 bases between. This CDR3 contains 13 residues. The CDR3 region is CASSLRRGNGYTF. In DNA, the CDR3 is TGTGCCAGCAGCTTGCGGAGGGGTAATGGCTACACCTTC. Supplemented by reference TRBV5-8 and TRBJ1-2, the full variable domain reads EAGVTQSPTHLIKTRGQQATLRCSPISGHTSVYWYQQALGLGLQFLLWYDEGEERNRGNFPPRFSGRQFPNYSSELNVNALELEDSALYLCASSLRRGNGYTFGSGTRLTVV.

This sequence joins TRBV15 and TRBJ2-3; TRBD2 agrees at 7 bases. In germline, CDR1 is LNHNV, CDR2 YYDKDF (reference sequence). J lost 0 bases, V lost 7 bases, and 7 bases had no gene match. The CDR3 runs to 15 residues. The chain's CDR3 is CATKRSSGSTDTQYF. As DNA, the CDR3 is TGTGCCACCAAGCGGTCTAGCGGTAGCACAGATACGCAGTATTTT.

The J gene is TRBJ2-7, the V gene TRBV6-2 or TRBV6-3; 8 nucleotides line up with TRBD1. Germline V lookup: CDR1 MNHEY, CDR2 SVGEGT. There are 15 residues in the CDR3. V lost 0 bases to trimming and J lost 7 bases; unmatched junction nucleotides: 8. In nucleotides, the CDR3 is TGTGCCAGCAGTTACTCGCAGGGGGCCAGCAGGGAGCAGTACTTC. Encoded protein: CASSYSQGASREQYF.

The chain joins TRBV7-8 to TRBJ2-7, with D perhaps matching TRBD2 (5 bases). This CDR3 is built from 14 residues. The V gene lost 1 base and the J gene lost 5 bases, with 12 bases spanning the gap. Germline assignment: CDR1 SGHVS and CDR2 FQNEAQ. CDR3 sequence: CASSLVLARNEQYF. For the CDR3, the DNA is TGTGCCAGCAGCTTAGTCCTAGCCCGAAACGAGCAGTACTTC.

The J gene is TRBJ2-1, the V gene TRBV27; TRBD2 aligns across 11 bases. This CDR3 has 15 amino acids. J gave up 9 bases and V 1 base, and 5 bases lay outside the gene matches. CDR1 is MNHEY, CDR2 SMNVEV, per germline (reference sequence). Here the CDR3 reads CASSLLAGGPGEQFF. DNA of the CDR3: TGTGCCAGCAGTTTATTAGCGGGGGGGCCGGGTGAGCAGTTCTTC.

The chain has TRBV3-1 (or the pseudogene TRBV3-2) and TRBJ2-3; 9 nucleotides match TRBD2. Unmatched junction bases numbered 2, after V lost 2 bases and J lost 2 bases. Germline-derived CDR1 and CDR2 are LGHDT and YNNKEL (reference sequence). This CDR3 spans 15 amino acids. CDR3 DNA: TGTGCCAGCAGCCAAAGCGGGGGGATCACAGATACGCAGTATTTT. The encoded protein is CASSQSGGITDTQYF.

The rearrangement links TRBV15 to TRBJ1-1, with D perhaps TRBD1 (6 bases). Trimming removed 5 bases at V and 5 bases at J, with 12 bases between. The CDR3 runs 13 residues. The germline V gene encodes CDR1 LNHNV and CDR2 YYDKDF (reference sequence). CDR3 sequence reads: CATSETQGTEAFF. The CDR3 nucleotides are TGTGCCACCAGCGAGACCCAGGGGACTGAAGCTTTCTTT.

The rearrangement uses TRBV12-5 and TRBJ2-1; 9 bases align to TRBD2. This CDR3 spans 16 amino acids. Per germline, CDR1 LGHNT and CDR2 FRNRAP. The junction had 7 bases not matched to a gene; V was cut back by 4 bases and J by 3 bases. CDR3 loop: CASGSASGDLYNEQFF. The CDR3 DNA follows: TGTGCTAGTGGTTCCGCTAGCGGGGATCTCTACAATGAGCAGTTCTTC.

The chain employs TRBV7-8 and TRBJ2-5; 11 bases match TRBD1. J gave up 2 bases and V 5 bases, and 10 bases lay outside the gene matches. The CDR3 has 17 residues. Germline CDR1 SGHVS, CDR2 FQNEAQ. The CDR3 DNA is TGTGCCAGCAGCATCCTTGGGGGGACAGGGGGTCAAGAGACCCAGTACTTC. Translated: CASSILGGTGGQETQYF.